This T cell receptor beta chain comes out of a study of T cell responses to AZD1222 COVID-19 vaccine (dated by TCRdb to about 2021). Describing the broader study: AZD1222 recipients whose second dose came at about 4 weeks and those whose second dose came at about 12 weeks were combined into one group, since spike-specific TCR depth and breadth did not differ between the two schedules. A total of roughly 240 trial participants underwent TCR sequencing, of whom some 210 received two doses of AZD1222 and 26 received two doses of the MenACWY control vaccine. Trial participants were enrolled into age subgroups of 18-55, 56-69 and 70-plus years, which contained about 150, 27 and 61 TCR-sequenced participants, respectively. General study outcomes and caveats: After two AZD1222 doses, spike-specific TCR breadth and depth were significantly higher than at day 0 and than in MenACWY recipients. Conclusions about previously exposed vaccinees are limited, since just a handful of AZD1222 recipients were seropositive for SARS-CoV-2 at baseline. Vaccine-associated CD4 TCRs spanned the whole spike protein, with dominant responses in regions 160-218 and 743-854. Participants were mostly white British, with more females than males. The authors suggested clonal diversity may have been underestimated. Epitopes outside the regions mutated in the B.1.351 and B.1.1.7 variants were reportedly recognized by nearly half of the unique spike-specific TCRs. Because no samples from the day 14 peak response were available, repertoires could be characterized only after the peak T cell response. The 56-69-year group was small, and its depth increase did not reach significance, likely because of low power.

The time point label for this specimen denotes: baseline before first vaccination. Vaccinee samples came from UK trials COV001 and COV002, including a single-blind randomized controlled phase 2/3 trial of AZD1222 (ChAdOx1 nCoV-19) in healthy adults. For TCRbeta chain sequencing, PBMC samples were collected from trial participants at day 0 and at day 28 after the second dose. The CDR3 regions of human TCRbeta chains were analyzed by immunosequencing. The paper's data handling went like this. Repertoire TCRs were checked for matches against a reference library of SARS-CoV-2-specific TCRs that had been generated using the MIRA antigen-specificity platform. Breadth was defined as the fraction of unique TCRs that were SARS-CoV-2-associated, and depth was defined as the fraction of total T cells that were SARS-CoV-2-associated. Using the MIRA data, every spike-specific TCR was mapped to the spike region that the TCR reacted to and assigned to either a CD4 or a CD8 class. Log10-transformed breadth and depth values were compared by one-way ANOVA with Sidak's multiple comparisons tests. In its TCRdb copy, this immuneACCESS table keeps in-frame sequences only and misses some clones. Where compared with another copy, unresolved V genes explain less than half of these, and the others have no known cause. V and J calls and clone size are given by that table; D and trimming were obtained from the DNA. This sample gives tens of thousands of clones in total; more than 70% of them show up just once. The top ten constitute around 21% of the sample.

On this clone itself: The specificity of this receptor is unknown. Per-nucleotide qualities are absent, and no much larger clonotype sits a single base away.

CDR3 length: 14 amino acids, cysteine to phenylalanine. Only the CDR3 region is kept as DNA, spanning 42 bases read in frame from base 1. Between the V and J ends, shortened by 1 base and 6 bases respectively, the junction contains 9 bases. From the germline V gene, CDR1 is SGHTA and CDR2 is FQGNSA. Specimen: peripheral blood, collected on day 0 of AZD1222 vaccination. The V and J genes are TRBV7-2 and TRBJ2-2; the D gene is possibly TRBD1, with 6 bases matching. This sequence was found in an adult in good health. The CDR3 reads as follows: CASSLVGAAGELFF. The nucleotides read TGTGCCAGCAGCTTAGTGGGGGCGGCCGGGGAGCTGTTTTTT.